This TCR beta chain appears in the sequencing data of a study of lymphopenia after photon versus proton radiotherapy. The CDR3 spans 12 residues. Germline CDR1 reads SQVTM; CDR2 reads ANQGSEA. Assay: immunoSEQ multiplex PCR; the TCRdb copy retains only in-frame clones and omits some. The repertoire consists of 20,000 to 25,000 clones, with 85% occurring once and the leading ten covering approximately 18%. The chain recombines TRBV29-1 with TRBJ2-5; 9 nucleotides align to TRBD1. The DNA end lines up better with TRBJ2-7; the J call may be wrong. The sample in question was peripheral blood, obtained from a patient treated with photon-based radiotherapy. The sequence was obtained from a man between 60 and 75 years old with pancreatic cancer. The CDR3 DNA is TGCAGCGCCGGGACAGGGTTCGCCGAGCAGTACTTC. Its protein is CSAGTGFAEQYF.